The entry below gives a single T cell receptor beta chain sequence along with its context. The antigen remains undetermined. V was shortened by 10 bases and J by 2 bases, with 11 bases between the two germline ends. The CDR3 consists of 12 residues. Germline V gives CDR1 MDHEN, CDR2 SYDVKM. These data belong to a study of T cell responses to AZD1222 COVID-19 vaccine. Libraries were prepared by immunoSEQ multiplex PCR; TCRdb keeps only in-frame clonotypes and omits some of them. The table shows around 150,000 clones, with roughly nine tenths occurring only once. Whole-study results and caveats: Dominant CD4 TCR responses targeted spike regions 160-218 and 743-854.

The chain uses TRBV28 and TRBJ1-2; D not resolved. This sequence originates from an adult in good health. The material sequenced was peripheral blood, taken on day 0 of AZD1222 vaccination. The CDR3 nucleotides are TGTGCCACCGAGACGCAGAACTATGGCTACACCTTC. Residues: CATETQNYGYTF.